Listed below are T cell receptor beta chains from one sample, sequenced in a study of T cell changes during pregnancy in multiple sclerosis. Profiled with immunoSEQ multiplex PCR; TCRdb holds only in-frame clones, not every one. Altogether about 32,000 clones are present, about 92% being singletons, with the ten largest covering around 0.43%. Source: CD4+ T cells from peripheral blood mononuclear cells, taken in the second trimester of pregnancy. These receptors originate from a female donor with multiple sclerosis, enrolled in a pregnancy study. The CDR3 runs from the conserved cysteine through the conserved F or W. Each record gives: clone size, V gene, D gene, J gene, CDR3 protein, CDR3 DNA. A D gene is named only where the DNA matches it firmly. For some rows the clone size is stated as once, few or many, or as a class when expanded; others skip it.

>.|TRBV13|TRBD2|TRBJ2-7
CASSLGWLAVNEQYF
TGTGCCAGCAGCTTAGGGTGGCTAGCGGTAAACGAGCAGTACTTC
>.|TRBV5-4|.|TRBJ2-1
CASSHTSLLDNEQFF
TGTGCCAGCAGCCACACCTCCCTCCTCGACAATGAGCAGTTCTTC
>.|TRBV5-1|.|TRBJ2-2
CASRPPGFLSSGELFF
TGCGCCAGCAGGCCGCCGGGATTCCTTTCGTCCGGGGAGCTGTTTTTT
>.|TRBV25-1|TRBD1|TRBJ1-2
CASSLLTGGGYTF
TGTGCCAGCAGTCTTCTCACAGGGGGCGGCTACACCTTC
>.|TRBV11-3|.|TRBJ2-1
CASSLGASTGVLYNEQFF
TGTGCCAGCAGCTTAGGGGCTTCGACGGGGGTCCTCTACAATGAGCAGTTCTTC
>.|TRBV7-3|.|TRBJ1-1
CASGGQNTEAFF
TGTGCCAGCGGTGGGCAGAACACTGAAGCTTTCTTT
>once|TRBV27|TRBD2|TRBJ2-2
CASSPKMGLAGSSGGELFF
TGTGCCAGCAGTCCAAAGATGGGACTAGCGGGATCCTCGGGGGGGGAGCTGTTTTTT
>.|TRBV5-1|TRBD1|TRBJ1-2
CASSLASGQGYGYTF
TGCGCCAGCAGCTTGGCCTCCGGACAGGGCTATGGCTACACCTTC
>.|TRBV5-1|.|TRBJ1-2
CASSRQGLANYGYTF
TGCGCCAGCAGTCGGCAGGGATTAGCTAACTATGGCTACACCTTC
>.|TRBV20-1|.|TRBJ2-1
CSETDGDEQFF
TGCAGTGAGACAGATGGGGATGAGCAGTTCTTC
>.|TRBV28|TRBD1|TRBJ2-7
CASSSNPGTGETYEQYF
TGTGCCAGCAGTTCCAACCCTGGGACAGGGGAAACCTACGAGCAGTACTTC
>.|TRBV4-2|.|TRBJ2-4
CASSQGRGRPQNIQYF
TGTGCCAGCAGCCAAGGTCGAGGGAGGCCCCAAAACATTCAGTACTTC
>.|TRBV5-1|.|TRBJ2-1
CASSLRTDRYNEQFF
TGCGCCAGCAGCTTGAGGACAGATAGATACAATGAGCAGTTCTTC
>.|TRBV5-1|TRBD2|TRBJ2-3
CASSLVTSSGSRTDTQYF
TGCGCCAGCAGCTTGGTAACGTCTAGCGGGAGTCGGACAGATACGCAGTATTTT
>once|TRBV4-3|.|TRBJ1-6
CASSQQGGNSPLHF
TGCGCCAGCAGCCAACAGGGAGGTAATTCACCCCTCCACTTT
>.|TRBV4-2|.|TRBJ1-2
CASSPRGGDGYTF
TGTGCCAGCAGCCCCCGAGGAGGGGATGGCTACACCTTC
>.|TRBV30|.|TRBJ1-5
CAWSLDSINQPQHF
TGTGCCTGGAGTCTTGACAGTATCAATCAGCCCCAGCATTTT
>.|TRBV7-2|TRBD2|TRBJ2-7
CASSPGLAGAYEQYF
TGTGCCAGCAGCCCGGGACTAGCGGGAGCCTACGAGCAGTACTTC
>.|TRBV27|TRBD1|TRBJ1-4
CASSLGQGVGEKLFF
TGTGCCAGCAGTTTGGGACAGGGGGTGGGTGAAAAACTGTTTTTT
>.|TRBV9|.|TRBJ2-1
CASSVDLASSYNEQFF
TGTGCCAGCAGCGTAGACCTAGCGAGCTCCTACAATGAGCAGTTCTTC
>.|TRBV5-1|.|TRBJ2-2
CASSLGGRLFF
TGCGCCAGCAGCTTGGGGGGGCGGCTGTTTTTT
>.|TRBV29-1|.|TRBJ2-7
CSVVSGTSEQYF
TGCAGCGTGGTATCCGGGACATCAGAGCAGTACTTC
>.|TRBV5-4|.|TRBJ2-5
CASSFTGTLQETQYF
TGTGCCAGCAGCTTTACCGGGACACTTCAAGAGACCCAGTACTTC
>.|TRBV10-3|TRBD1|TRBJ2-2
CAIRPGQGNTGELFF
TGTGCCATCAGGCCTGGACAGGGTAACACCGGGGAGCTGTTTTTT
>.|TRBV19|TRBD2|TRBJ2-7
CASSHGAGAPYEQYF
TGTGCCAGTAGTCATGGGGCGGGAGCCCCCTACGAGCAGTACTTC
>.|TRBV5-1|TRBD1|TRBJ1-4
CASRTGVSTNEKLFF
TGCGCCAGTCGGACAGGGGTTTCAACTAATGAAAAACTGTTTTTT
>.|TRBV5-1|TRBD1|TRBJ2-5
CASRGQGYQETQYF
TGCGCCAGCAGAGGACAGGGGTACCAAGAGACCCAGTACTTC
>.|TRBV6-6|.|TRBJ1-2
CASSQVPYRDGYTF
TGTGCCAGCAGCCAAGTCCCCTACAGGGATGGCTACACCTTC
>.|TRBV5-1|TRBD1|TRBJ2-1
CASRKTGIDNEQFF
TGCGCCAGCAGGAAGACAGGGATTGACAATGAGCAGTTCTTC
>once|TRBV7-3|.|TRBJ2-3
CASSLTSSGSSATDTQYF
TGTGCCAGCAGCTTAACGTCATCAGGATCGAGTGCCACAGATACGCAGTATTTT
>.|TRBV28|TRBD1|TRBJ1-5
CAGTTGRNQPQHF
TGTGCCGGCACGACAGGGCGCAATCAGCCCCAGCATTTT
>.|TRBV14|.|TRBJ1-1
CASSRGSGTEAFF
TGTGCCAGCAGCCGCGGGAGTGGTACTGAAGCTTTCTTT
>.|TRBV5-4|TRBD2|TRBJ2-7
CASSLGLAGGPYYEQYF
TGTGCCAGCAGCTTGGGACTAGCGGGAGGACCATACTACGAGCAGTACTTC
>.|TRBV7-2|TRBD1|TRBJ1-4
CASRVGQGFNEKLFF
TGTGCCAGCAGAGTCGGACAGGGTTTTAATGAAAAACTGTTTTTT
>.|TRBV7-9|.|TRBJ1-2
CASSYYTKNYGYTF
TGTGCCAGCAGTTATTACACGAAAAACTATGGCTACACCTTC
>.|TRBV5-8|.|TRBJ2-1
CASSPRASSYNEQFF
TGTGCCAGCAGCCCCAGGGCCAGCTCCTACAATGAGCAGTTCTTC
>.|TRBV19|.|TRBJ2-7
CASSTTWAGSYEQYF
TGTGCCAGTAGCACCACTTGGGCGGGAAGCTACGAGCAGTACTTC
>.|TRBV27|.|TRBJ1-1
CASSYDPGRGNTEAFF
TGTGCCAGCAGTTATGATCCCGGCAGGGGGAACACTGAAGCTTTCTTT
>.|TRBV7-9|.|TRBJ2-1
CASEDSNIRNEQFF
TGTGCCAGCGAAGACTCTAATATCCGCAATGAGCAGTTCTTC
>.|TRBV19|.|TRBJ1-5
CASSMATGTGGGQPQHF
TGTGCCAGTAGTATGGCTACCGGGACGGGGGGCGGACAGCCCCAGCATTTT
>.|TRBV7-8|TRBD1|TRBJ2-2
CASSSRTGGLAGELFF
TGTGCCAGCAGCTCCCGGACAGGGGGGCTCGCCGGGGAGCTGTTTTTT
>.|TRBV7-7|TRBD2|TRBJ2-3
CASSPGLAPDTQYF
TGTGCCAGCAGCCCAGGACTAGCCCCAGATACGCAGTATTTT
>.|TRBV6-6|TRBD1|TRBJ2-6
CASSNPGQGNVLTF
TGTGCCAGCAGTAATCCGGGACAGGGCAACGTCCTGACTTTC
>.|TRBV7-2|.|TRBJ1-1
CASSLSAGLNTEAFF
TGTGCCAGCAGCTTGTCTGCGGGACTAAACACTGAAGCTTTCTTT
>.|TRBV7-9|TRBD2|TRBJ2-7
CASSWGEGKQNYEQYF
TGTGCCAGCAGCTGGGGGGAGGGAAAGCAGAACTACGAGCAGTACTTC
>once|TRBV5-1|.|TRBJ1-4
CASSLAGSEKLFF
TGCGCCAGCAGCTTGGCCGGTAGCGAAAAACTGTTTTTT
>.|TRBV29-1|TRBD1|TRBJ1-2
CSAPTGAKGYTF
TGCAGCGCGCCGACAGGGGCTAAGGGCTACACCTTC
>.|TRBV7-2|TRBD1|TRBJ1-2
CASSLTGTGGGYTF
TGTGCCAGCAGCTTAACCGGGACAGGGGGAGGCTACACCTTC
>.|TRBV5-1|TRBD2|TRBJ2-7
CASSLVAGVSYEQYF
TGCGCCAGCAGCTTGGTAGCGGGAGTGTCCTACGAGCAGTACTTC
>.|TRBV30|.|TRBJ1-3
CAWSFLSGNTIYF
TGTGCCTGGAGTTTCCTCTCTGGAAACACCATATATTTT
>.|TRBV4-1|.|TRBJ2-3
CASSLGEAAASDTQYF
TGCGCCAGCAGCCTCGGGGAAGCGGCGGCGTCTGATACGCAGTATTTT